The 5 T cell receptor beta chains below all came from one sample that was sequenced in a study of OX40 agonist ivuxolimab in advanced cancers. This table comes from immunoSEQ multiplex PCR, and its TCRdb copy is limited to in-frame clones, with some not included. Of fewer than 80,000 clones in the sample, around four fifths were seen once. Sample: CD4+ or CD8+ T cells sorted from blood, taken in a trial of the OX40 agonist ivuxolimab. The receptors were sampled from an adult with an advanced solid tumor such as melanoma, head and neck, liver or kidney cancer.

This clone was observed a handful of times. The genes are TRBV18 and TRBJ1-1; D might be TRBD1 (6 bases). The germline V gene encodes CDR1 KGHSH and CDR2 LQKENI. The CDR3 runs to 15 residues. Deletions cut 0 bases from V and 3 bases from J, with 11 bases between. The CDR3 sequence: CASSPPGQTDTEAFF. The CDR3 nucleotides are TGTGCCAGCTCACCACCGGGACAAACTGACACTGAAGCTTTCTTT.

As for this clone: Sequence at one end of the junction differs from germline and may be a read error. The chain carries TRBV7-7 and TRBJ2-2; D gene ambiguous. Germline V CDR1 and CDR2: SSHAT, FNYEAQ (reference sequence). The CDR3 is 13 amino acids. The CDR3 nucleotides read TGTGCTAGCAGCTTAATTAACACCGGGGAGCTGTTTTTT. It translates to CASSLINTGELFF. Supplemented by reference TRBV7-7 and TRBJ2-2, the full variable domain reads GAGVSQSPRYKVTKRGQDVTLRCDPISSHATLYWYQQALGQGPEFLTYFNYEAQPDKSGLPSDRFSAERPEGSISTLTIQRTEQRDSAMYRCASSLINTGELFFGEGSRLTVL.

The chain employs TRBV18 and TRBJ1-3, with D maybe TRBD1 (5 bases). The germline gives CDR1 KGHSH, CDR2 LQKENI. The CDR3 extends over 14 amino acids. The V end was cut by 2 bases, the J end by 4 bases, with 9 bases between. CDR3 sequence reads: CASSPGTLGNTIYF. CDR3 coding DNA: TGTGCCAGCTCACCAGGGACTTTAGGAAACACCATATATTTT. The full variable domain, rest sourced from reference TRBV18 and TRBJ1-3, is NAGVMQNPRHLVRRRGQEARLRCSPMKGHSHVYWYRQLPEEGLKFMVYLQKENIIDESGMPKERFSAEFPKEGPSILRIQQVVRGDSAAYFCASSPGTLGNTIYFGEGSWLTVV.

The rearrangement links TRBV4-3 to TRBJ2-7; D assignment may be TRBD1 or TRBD2 (5 bases each). V lost 1 base and J lost 2, with 15 bases in between. The V gene's germline CDR1 is LGHNA and CDR2 YSLEER. The CDR3 totals 16 residues. CDR3: CASSQGRDGLAYEQYF. CDR3 coding DNA: TGCGCCAGCAGCCAAGGCCGGGACGGACTTGCCTACGAGCAGTACTTC.

The chain carries TRBV5-3 and TRBJ1-6, with D unclear. TRBV5-3 is an open reading frame whose function is uncertain. V was clipped by 4 bases and J by 0 bases, with 17 bases between them. The CDR3 spans 18 residues. The CDR3 loop reads CARSNLIRSSSYNSPLHF. The CDR3 region has the DNA TGTGCCAGAAGCAACCTGATCAGGTCGAGCTCCTATAATTCACCCCTCCACTTT.